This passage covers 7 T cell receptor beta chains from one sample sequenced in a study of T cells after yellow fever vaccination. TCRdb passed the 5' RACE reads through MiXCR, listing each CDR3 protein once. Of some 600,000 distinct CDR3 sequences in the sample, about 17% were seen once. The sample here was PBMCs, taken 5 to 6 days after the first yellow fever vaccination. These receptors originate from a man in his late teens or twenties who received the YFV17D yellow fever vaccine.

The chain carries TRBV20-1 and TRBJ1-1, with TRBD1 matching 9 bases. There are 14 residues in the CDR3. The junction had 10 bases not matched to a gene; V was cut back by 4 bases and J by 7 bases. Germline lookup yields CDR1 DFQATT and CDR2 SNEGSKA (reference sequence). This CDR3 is CSAIREQGAGEAFF. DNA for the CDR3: TGCAGTGCTATCCGGGAACAGGGGGCGGGTGAAGCTTTCTTT.

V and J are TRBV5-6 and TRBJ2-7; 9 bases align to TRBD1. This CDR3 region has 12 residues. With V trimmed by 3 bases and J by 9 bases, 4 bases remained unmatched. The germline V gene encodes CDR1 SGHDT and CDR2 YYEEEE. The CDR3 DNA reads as TGTGCCAGCAGCTCTACAGGGGGCAGGCAGTACGTC. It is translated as CASSSTGGRQYV.

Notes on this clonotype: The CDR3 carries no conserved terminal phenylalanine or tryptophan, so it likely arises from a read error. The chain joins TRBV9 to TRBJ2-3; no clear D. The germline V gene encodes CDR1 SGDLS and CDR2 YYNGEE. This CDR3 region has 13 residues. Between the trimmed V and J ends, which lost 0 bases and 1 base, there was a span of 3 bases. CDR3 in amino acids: CASSVVGTDTQYS. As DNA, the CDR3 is TGTGCCAGCAGCGTAGTCGGCACAGATACGCAGTATTCT.

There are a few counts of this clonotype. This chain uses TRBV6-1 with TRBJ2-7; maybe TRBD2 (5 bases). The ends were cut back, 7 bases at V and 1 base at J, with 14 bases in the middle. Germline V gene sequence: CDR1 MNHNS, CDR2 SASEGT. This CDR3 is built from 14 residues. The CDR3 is CASNPKPGSYEQYV. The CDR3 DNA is TGTGCCAGCAACCCGAAGCCGGGGTCCTACGAGCAGTACGTC.

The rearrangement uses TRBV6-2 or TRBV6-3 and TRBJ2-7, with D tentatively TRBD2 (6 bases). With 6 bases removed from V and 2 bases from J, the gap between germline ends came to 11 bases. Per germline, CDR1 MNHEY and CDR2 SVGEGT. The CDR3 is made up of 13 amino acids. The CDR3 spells CASRGRGTYEQYF. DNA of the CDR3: TGTGCCAGCAGGGGACGGGGGACCTACGAGCAGTACTTC.

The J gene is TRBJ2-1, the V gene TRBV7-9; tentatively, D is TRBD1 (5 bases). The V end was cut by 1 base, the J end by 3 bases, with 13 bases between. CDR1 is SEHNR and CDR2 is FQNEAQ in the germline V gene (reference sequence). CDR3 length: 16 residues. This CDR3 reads CASSLGIPTDYNEQFF. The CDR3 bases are TGTGCCAGCAGCTTAGGAATCCCGACAGACTACAATGAGCAGTTCTTC.

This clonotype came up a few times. CDR3 protein: CASGLQGLVGELFF. The CDR3 bases are TGTGCCAGCGGGCTACAGGGGTTGGTCGGGGAGCTGTTTTTT. The V call is TRBV2, the J call TRBJ2-2; TRBD1 aligns across 7 bases. Trimming took 8 bases from V and 7 from J; bases not matched to a gene: 10. This CDR3 contains 14 residues. Germline CDR1 and CDR2: SNHLY and FYNNEI. Filled out from reference TRBV2 and TRBJ2-2, the complete variable domain reads EPEVTQTPSHQVTQMGQEVILRCVPISNHLYFYWYRQILGQKVEFLVSFYNNEISEKSEIFDDQFSVERPDGSNFTLKIRSTKLEDSAMYFCASGLQGLVGELFFGEGSRLTVL.